The clone carrying this T cell receptor beta chain occurred a few times. Its antigen is not known. Germline assignment: CDR1 SGHTA and CDR2 FQGNSA. The CDR3 contains 13 residues. With 10 bases removed from V and 6 bases from J, the gap between germline ends came to 15 bases. The sample belongs to a study of Graves' ophthalmopathy and Graves' hyperthyroidism. Overall study results and limits: Blood shared most expanded thyroid clonotypes above 0.001 frequency.

Amplification of TCR beta CDR3 regions used RNA transcripts. HTBI primers primed a first-round RT-PCR, and a second-round multiplex PCR followed. Each CDR3 protein is one row after TCRdb ran MiXCR on the multiplex PCR reads. This table holds around 1.1 million distinct CDR3 sequences, roughly 35% found once. Material for sequencing was peripheral blood or thyroid tissue (not recorded which). This sequence originates from an adult man with Graves' hyperthyroidism. This chain uses TRBV7-2 with TRBJ2-2; D could derive from TRBD1 or TRBD2 (5 bases each). The DNA of the CDR3 is TGTGCCACCGGGACCCGGCTCCCCGGGGAGCTGTTTTTT. The encoded protein is CATGTRLPGELFF.